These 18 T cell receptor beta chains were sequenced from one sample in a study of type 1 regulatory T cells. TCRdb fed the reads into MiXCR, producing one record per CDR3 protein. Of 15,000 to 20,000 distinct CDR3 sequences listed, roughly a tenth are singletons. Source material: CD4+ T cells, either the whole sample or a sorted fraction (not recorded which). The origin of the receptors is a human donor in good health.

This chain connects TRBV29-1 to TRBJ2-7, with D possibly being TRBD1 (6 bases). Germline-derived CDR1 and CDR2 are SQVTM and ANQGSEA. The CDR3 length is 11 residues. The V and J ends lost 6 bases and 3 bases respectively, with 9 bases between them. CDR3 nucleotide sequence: TGCAGCGTAGTCAGGGGCTACGAGCAGTACTTC. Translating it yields CSVVRGYEQYF.

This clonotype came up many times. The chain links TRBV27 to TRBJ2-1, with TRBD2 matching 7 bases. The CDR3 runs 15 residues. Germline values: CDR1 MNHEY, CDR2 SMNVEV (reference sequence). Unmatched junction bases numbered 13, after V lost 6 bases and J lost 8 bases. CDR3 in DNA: TGTGCCAGCAGCCGCGGGAGCTCATGGTTTTATGAGCAGTTCTTC. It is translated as CASSRGSSWFYEQFF.

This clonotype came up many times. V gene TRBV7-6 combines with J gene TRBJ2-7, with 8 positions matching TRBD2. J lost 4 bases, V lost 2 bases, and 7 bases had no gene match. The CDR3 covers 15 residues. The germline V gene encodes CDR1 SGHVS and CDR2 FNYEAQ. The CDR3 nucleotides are TGTGCCAGCAGCTTACGGGAGGGCCAAGCTTACGAGCAGTACTTC. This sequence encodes CASSLREGQAYEQYF.

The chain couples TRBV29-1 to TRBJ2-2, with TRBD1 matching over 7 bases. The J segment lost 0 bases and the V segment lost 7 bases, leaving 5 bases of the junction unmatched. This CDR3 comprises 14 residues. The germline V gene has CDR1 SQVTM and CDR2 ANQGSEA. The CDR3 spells CSGSQGTNTGELFF. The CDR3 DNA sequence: TGCAGCGGTTCACAGGGGACGAACACCGGGGAGCTGTTTTTT.

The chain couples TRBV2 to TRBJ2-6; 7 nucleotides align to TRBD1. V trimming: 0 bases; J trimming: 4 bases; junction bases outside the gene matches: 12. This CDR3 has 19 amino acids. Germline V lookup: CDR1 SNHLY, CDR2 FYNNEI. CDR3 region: CASSEAQGTVKRGANVLTF. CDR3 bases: TGTGCCAGCAGTGAAGCGCAAGGGACAGTCAAACGGGGGGCCAACGTCCTGACTTTC.

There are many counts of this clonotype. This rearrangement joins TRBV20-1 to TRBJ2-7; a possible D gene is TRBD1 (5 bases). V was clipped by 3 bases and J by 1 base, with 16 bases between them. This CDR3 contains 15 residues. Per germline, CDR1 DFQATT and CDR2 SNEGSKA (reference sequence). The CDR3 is CSASTPIDSSYEQYF. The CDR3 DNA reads TGCAGTGCTAGCACACCCATCGACAGTTCCTACGAGCAGTACTTC.

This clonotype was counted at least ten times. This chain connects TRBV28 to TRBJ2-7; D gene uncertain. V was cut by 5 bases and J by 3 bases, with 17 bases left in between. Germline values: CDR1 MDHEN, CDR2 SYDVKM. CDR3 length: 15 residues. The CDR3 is CASSSNVGAGYEQYF. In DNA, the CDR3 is TGTGCCAGCAGTAGTAACGTTGGCGCAGGCTACGAGCAGTACTTC.

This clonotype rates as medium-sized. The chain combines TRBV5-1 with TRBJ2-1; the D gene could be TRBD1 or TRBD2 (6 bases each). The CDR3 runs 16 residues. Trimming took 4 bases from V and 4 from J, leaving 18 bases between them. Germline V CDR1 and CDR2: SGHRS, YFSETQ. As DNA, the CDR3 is TGCGCCAGCAGCCGGGGGACAATCGGGTCTTACAATGAGCAGTTCTTC. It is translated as CASSRGTIGSYNEQFF.

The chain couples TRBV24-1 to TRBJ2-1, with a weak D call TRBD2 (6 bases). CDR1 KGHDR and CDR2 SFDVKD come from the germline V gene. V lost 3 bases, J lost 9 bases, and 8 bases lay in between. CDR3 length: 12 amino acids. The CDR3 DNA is TGTGCCACCAGTGATATGACTAGTGAGCAGTTCTTC. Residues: CATSDMTSEQFF.

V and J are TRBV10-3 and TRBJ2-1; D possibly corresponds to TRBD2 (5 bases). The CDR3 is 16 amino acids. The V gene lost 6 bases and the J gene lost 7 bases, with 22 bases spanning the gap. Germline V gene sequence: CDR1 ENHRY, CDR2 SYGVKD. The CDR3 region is CAISVEVGAVLNEQFF. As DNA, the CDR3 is TGTGCCATCAGCGTCGAGGTAGGAGCGGTGCTAAATGAGCAGTTCTTC.

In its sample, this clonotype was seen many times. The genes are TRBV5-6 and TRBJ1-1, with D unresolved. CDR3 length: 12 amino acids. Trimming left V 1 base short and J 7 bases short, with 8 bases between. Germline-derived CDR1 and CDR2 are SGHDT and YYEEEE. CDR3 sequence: CASSLLAREAFF. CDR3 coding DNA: TGTGCCAGCAGCTTGTTGGCCCGTGAAGCTTTCTTT.

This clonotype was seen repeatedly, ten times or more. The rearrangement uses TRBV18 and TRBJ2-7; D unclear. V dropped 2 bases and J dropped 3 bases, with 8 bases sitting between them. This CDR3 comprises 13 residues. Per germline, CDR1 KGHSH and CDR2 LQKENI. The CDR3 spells CASSPFENYEQYF. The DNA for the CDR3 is TGTGCCAGCTCACCATTTGAGAACTACGAGCAGTACTTC.

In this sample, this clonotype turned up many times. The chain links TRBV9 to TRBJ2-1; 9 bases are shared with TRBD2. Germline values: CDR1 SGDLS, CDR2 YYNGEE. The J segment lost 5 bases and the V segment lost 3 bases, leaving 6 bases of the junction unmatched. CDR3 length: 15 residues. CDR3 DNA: TGTGCCAGCAGCGCGCGGACTAGCGCAGACAATGAGCAGTTCTTC. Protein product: CASSARTSADNEQFF.

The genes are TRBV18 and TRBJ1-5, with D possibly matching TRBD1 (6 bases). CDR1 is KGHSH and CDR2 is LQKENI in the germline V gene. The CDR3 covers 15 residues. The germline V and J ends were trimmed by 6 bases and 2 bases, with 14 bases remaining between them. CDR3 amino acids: CASSPIRQGNQPQHF. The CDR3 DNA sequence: TGTGCCAGCTCCCCGATACGACAGGGCAATCAGCCCCAGCATTTT. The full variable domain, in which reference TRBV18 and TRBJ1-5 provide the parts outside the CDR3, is NAGVMQNPRHLVRRRGQEARLRCSPMKGHSHVYWYRQLPEEGLKFMVYLQKENIIDESGMPKERFSAEFPKEGPSILRIQQVVRGDSAAYFCASSPIRQGNQPQHFGDGTRLSIL.

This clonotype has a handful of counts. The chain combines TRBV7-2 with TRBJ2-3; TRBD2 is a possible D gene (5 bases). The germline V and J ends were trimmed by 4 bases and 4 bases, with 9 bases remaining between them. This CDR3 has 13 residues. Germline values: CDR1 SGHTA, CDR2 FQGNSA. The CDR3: CASSSGLPDTQYF. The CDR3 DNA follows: TGTGCCAGCAGCTCCGGACTCCCAGATACGCAGTATTTT.

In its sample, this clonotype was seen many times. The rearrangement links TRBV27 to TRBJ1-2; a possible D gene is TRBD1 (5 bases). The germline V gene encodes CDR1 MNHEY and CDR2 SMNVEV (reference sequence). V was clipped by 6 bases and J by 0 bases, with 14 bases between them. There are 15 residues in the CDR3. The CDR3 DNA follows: TGTGCCAGCAGGATTCAGGGAGGCACTAACTATGGCTACACCTTC. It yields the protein CASRIQGGTNYGYTF.

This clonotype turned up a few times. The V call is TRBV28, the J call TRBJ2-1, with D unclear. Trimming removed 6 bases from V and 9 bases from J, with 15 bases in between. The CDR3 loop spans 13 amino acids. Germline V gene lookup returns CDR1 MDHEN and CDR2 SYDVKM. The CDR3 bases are TGTGCCAGCAGCCTCCAAAGGCGTAGTGAGCAGTTCTTC. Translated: CASSLQRRSEQFF.

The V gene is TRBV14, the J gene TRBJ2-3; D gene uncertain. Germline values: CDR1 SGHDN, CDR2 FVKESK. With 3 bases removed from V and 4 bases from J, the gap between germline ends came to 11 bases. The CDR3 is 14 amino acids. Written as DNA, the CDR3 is TGTGCCAGCAGCCAGGCCCTCGCCGCAGATACGCAGTATTTT. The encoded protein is CASSQALAADTQYF.